The following is a T cell receptor (beta chain) sequence with its context. V was shortened by 4 bases and J by 4 bases, with 13 bases between the two germline ends. The CDR3 is 15 amino acids. Germline CDR1 LGHDT, CDR2 YNNKEL (reference sequence). The repertoire was sequenced with immunoSEQ multiplex PCR; TCRdb's copy has only in-frame clones and lacks some. The repertoire holds 95,000 to 150,000 clones, around nine tenths seen once, with around 30% in the top ten. The data are from a study of T cell responses to AZD1222 COVID-19 vaccine. Sequenced material: peripheral blood, taken on day 0 of AZD1222 vaccination. This sequence joins TRBV3-1 (or the pseudogene TRBV3-2) and TRBJ2-2; D not resolved. The sequence derives from an adult in good health. In nucleotides, the CDR3 is TGTGCCAGCAGCCCCCTTCTTGGTAGCACCGGGGAGCTGTTTTTT. This gives the protein CASSPLLGSTGELFF.